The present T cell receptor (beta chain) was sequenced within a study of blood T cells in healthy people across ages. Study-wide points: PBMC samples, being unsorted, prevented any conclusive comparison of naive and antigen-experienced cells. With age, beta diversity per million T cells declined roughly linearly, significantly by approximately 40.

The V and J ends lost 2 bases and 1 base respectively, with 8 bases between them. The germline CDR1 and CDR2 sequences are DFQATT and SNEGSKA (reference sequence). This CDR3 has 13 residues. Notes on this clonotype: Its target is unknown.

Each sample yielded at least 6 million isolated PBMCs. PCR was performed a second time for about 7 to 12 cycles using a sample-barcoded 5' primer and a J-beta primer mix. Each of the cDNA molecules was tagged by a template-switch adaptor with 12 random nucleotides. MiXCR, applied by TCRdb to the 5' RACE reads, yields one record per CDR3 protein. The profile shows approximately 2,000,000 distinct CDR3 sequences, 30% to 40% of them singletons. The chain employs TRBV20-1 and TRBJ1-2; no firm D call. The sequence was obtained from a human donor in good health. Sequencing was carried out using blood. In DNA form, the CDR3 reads TGCAGTGCTAGATATTACAATAACTATGGCTACACCTTC. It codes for CSARYYNNYGYTF.